A selection of T cell receptor beta chains follows, all from one sample in a study of OX40 agonist ivuxolimab in advanced cancers. Data came from immunoSEQ multiplex PCR; TCRdb stores just in-frame clones and leaves some out. Of approximately 62,000 clones in the sample, approximately 91% were seen once. The sample here was CD4+ or CD8+ T cells sorted from blood, taken in a trial of the OX40 agonist ivuxolimab. Receptor source: an adult with an advanced solid tumor such as melanoma, head and neck, liver or kidney cancer. The CDR3 runs from the conserved cysteine through the conserved F or W. The order of the fields is D gene, J gene, V gene, clone size, CDR3 DNA, CDR3 protein. D genes are given only for firm matches. Clone size appears in some rows only: once, few, many, or a class for an expanded clone.

d_gene: -; j_gene: TRBJ1-5; v_gene: TRBV7-8; abundance: -; CDR3nt: TGTGCCAGCAGCCCTAGGGCAGGGAATAGCAATCAGCCCCAGCATTTT; CDR3aa: CASSPRAGNSNQPQHF
d_gene: -; j_gene: TRBJ1-3; v_gene: TRBV6-1; abundance: -; CDR3nt: TGTGCCAGCAGTGGGTGGTTTGTAGGGAGCTCTGGAAACACCATATATTTT; CDR3aa: CASSGWFVGSSGNTIYF
d_gene: TRBD2; j_gene: TRBJ2-1; v_gene: TRBV7-2; abundance: -; CDR3nt: TGTGCCAGCAGCAAACTAGCGGGAGAAATATGGAATGAGCAGTTCTTC; CDR3aa: CASSKLAGEIWNEQFF
d_gene: -; j_gene: TRBJ1-1; v_gene: TRBV28; abundance: few; CDR3nt: TGTGCCAGCAGTGGATTTCCAGGGTATTCTGAAGCTTTCTTT; CDR3aa: CASSGFPGYSEAFF
d_gene: TRBD1; j_gene: TRBJ2-7; v_gene: TRBV5-5; abundance: few; CDR3nt: TGTGCCAGCAGCTTGAGGGGGACAGGGGAAGGTGTGCTCTTC; CDR3aa: CASSLRGTGEGVLF
d_gene: TRBD2; j_gene: TRBJ2-3; v_gene: TRBV13; abundance: few; CDR3nt: TGTGCCAGCAGCTTAGGGGCTAGCGGGGGGATCACAGATACGCAGTATTTT; CDR3aa: CASSLGASGGITDTQYF
d_gene: -; j_gene: TRBJ2-7; v_gene: TRBV5-4; abundance: -; CDR3nt: TGTGCCAGCAGCAGGGGCGGGGACAACTCCTACGAGCAGTACTTC; CDR3aa: CASSRGGDNSYEQYF
d_gene: -; j_gene: TRBJ2-1; v_gene: TRBV7-2; abundance: few; CDR3nt: TGTGCCAGCAGCTTAAACGGCCGGCAGTTCTTC; CDR3aa: CASSLNGRQFF
d_gene: TRBD2; j_gene: TRBJ2-1; v_gene: TRBV6-1; abundance: once; CDR3nt: TGTGCCAGCAGTGCGGTTCAACGGGGGGGCCGTGAGCAGTTCTTC; CDR3aa: CASSAVQRGGREQFF
d_gene: TRBD1; j_gene: TRBJ1-1; v_gene: TRBV6-4; abundance: -; CDR3nt: TGTGCCAGCAGTGACTCGGGAAAACAGGGGAGAGGAATTGAAGCTTTCTTT; CDR3aa: CASSDSGKQGRGIEAFF
d_gene: TRBD2; j_gene: TRBJ2-1; v_gene: TRBV6-1; abundance: -; CDR3nt: TGTGCCAGCAGCGAAACTAGCGGGGGCCGCTCCTACAATGAGCAGTTCTTC; CDR3aa: CASSETSGGRSYNEQFF
d_gene: -; j_gene: TRBJ2-5; v_gene: TRBV14; abundance: -; CDR3nt: TGTGCCAGCAGCCATTTGGGTAGGGCAAACCAAGAGACCCAGTACTTC; CDR3aa: CASSHLGRANQETQYF
d_gene: -; j_gene: TRBJ2-4; v_gene: TRBV11-2; abundance: -; CDR3nt: TGTGCCAGCAGCTTAGAGTTTTCACTCAACGGGAAGAAAAACATTCAGTACTTC; CDR3aa: CASSLEFSLNGKKNIQYF
d_gene: -; j_gene: TRBJ1-2; v_gene: TRBV6-5; abundance: -; CDR3nt: TGTGCCAGCAGATCCGGACCTCAGGGCTACACCTTC; CDR3aa: CASRSGPQGYTF
d_gene: TRBD1; j_gene: TRBJ1-2; v_gene: TRBV2; abundance: -; CDR3nt: TGTGCCAGCAGTAAGGACAGGGTAGAGGGCTACACCTTC; CDR3aa: CASSKDRVEGYTF
d_gene: TRBD1; j_gene: TRBJ2-1; v_gene: TRBV5-6; abundance: -; CDR3nt: TGTGCCAGCAGCTTGGCGGGACAGGAGATATACAATGAGCAGTTCTTC; CDR3aa: CASSLAGQEIYNEQFF
d_gene: TRBD2; j_gene: TRBJ2-4; v_gene: TRBV27; abundance: -; CDR3nt: TGTGCCAGCAGTTTATTTGGACTAGCGGGAGGGGGGGGCAGAGCCAAAAACATTCAGTACTTC; CDR3aa: CASSLFGLAGGGGRAKNIQYF
d_gene: -; j_gene: TRBJ1-3; v_gene: TRBV28; abundance: -; CDR3nt: TGTGCCAGCAGTTTAAGGCAGCTATCTGGAAACACCATATATTTT; CDR3aa: CASSLRQLSGNTIYF
d_gene: TRBD1; j_gene: TRBJ2-7; v_gene: TRBV18; abundance: -; CDR3nt: TGTGCCAGCTCACGTAACCATCAGGGGGCAGGGTACGAGCAGTACTTC; CDR3aa: CASSRNHQGAGYEQYF
d_gene: TRBD1; j_gene: TRBJ1-5; v_gene: TRBV6-5; abundance: -; CDR3nt: TGTGCCAGCAGTTACTCTCCCCAGGGGGCGTATCCCCAGCATTTT; CDR3aa: CASSYSPQGAYPQHF
d_gene: -; j_gene: TRBJ1-1; v_gene: TRBV23-1; abundance: -; CDR3nt: TGCGCCAGCAGAAACTTGACCCGTGATGAAATTTCCACTGAAGCTTTCTTT; CDR3aa: CASRNLTRDEISTEAFF
d_gene: TRBD1; j_gene: TRBJ1-1; v_gene: TRBV6-5; abundance: -; CDR3nt: TGTGCCAGCAGTCCAGGGACAGGGGGGAACACTGAAGCTTTCTTT; CDR3aa: CASSPGTGGNTEAFF
d_gene: TRBD1; j_gene: TRBJ1-1; v_gene: TRBV27; abundance: -; CDR3nt: TGTGCCAGCAGTCCATGGGGGGGACAGAAGAACACTGAAGCTTTCTTT; CDR3aa: CASSPWGGQKNTEAFF
d_gene: -; j_gene: TRBJ2-2; v_gene: TRBV18; abundance: -; CDR3nt: TGTGCCAGCTCTATGGTCAAAATAACTACCGGGGAGCTGTTTTTT; CDR3aa: CASSMVKITTGELFF
d_gene: -; j_gene: TRBJ1-4; v_gene: TRBV18; abundance: -; CDR3nt: TGTGCCAGCTCACCCGACTCAGGACGGGACTTTAATGAAAAACTGTTTTTT; CDR3aa: CASSPDSGRDFNEKLFF
d_gene: -; j_gene: TRBJ2-1; v_gene: TRBV7-2; abundance: -; CDR3nt: TGTGCCAGCAGCTTAAGGCCCGCTGCCTACGGTGAGCAGTTCTTC; CDR3aa: CASSLRPAAYGEQFF
d_gene: -; j_gene: TRBJ1-1; v_gene: TRBV4-3; abundance: -; CDR3nt: TGCGCCAGCAGCCAAGAACGGAGGGCGAACACTGAAGCTTTCTTT; CDR3aa: CASSQERRANTEAFF
d_gene: -; j_gene: TRBJ1-2; v_gene: TRBV28; abundance: -; CDR3nt: TGTGCCAGCAGTTTGGAGAAAAACTATGGCTACACCTTC; CDR3aa: CASSLEKNYGYTF
d_gene: -; j_gene: TRBJ2-4; v_gene: TRBV5-1; abundance: -; CDR3nt: TGCGCCAGCAGCTTAGGGGCAGCCAAAAACATTCAGTACTTC; CDR3aa: CASSLGAAKNIQYF
d_gene: -; j_gene: TRBJ2-7; v_gene: TRBV7-2; abundance: -; CDR3nt: TGTGCCAGCAGCTTTCAGACCGGCGAGCAGTACTTC; CDR3aa: CASSFQTGEQYF
d_gene: -; j_gene: TRBJ1-2; v_gene: TRBV5-1; abundance: -; CDR3nt: TGCGCCAGCAGCTTGAATGGAGATAACTATGGCTACACCTTC; CDR3aa: CASSLNGDNYGYTF
d_gene: TRBD1; j_gene: TRBJ2-3; v_gene: TRBV11-3; abundance: -; CDR3nt: TGTGCCAGCAGCTCGACAGGGGATCCAGATACGCAGTATTTT; CDR3aa: CASSSTGDPDTQYF
d_gene: TRBD1; j_gene: TRBJ2-7; v_gene: TRBV29-1; abundance: -; CDR3nt: TGCAGCCTGTCAGGCAGGGGGCAGTACGAGCAGTACTTC; CDR3aa: CSLSGRGQYEQYF
d_gene: TRBD1; j_gene: TRBJ2-4; v_gene: TRBV6-5; abundance: -; CDR3nt: TGTGCCAGCAGTTTGGACAGGTGGGGGAACATTCAGTACTTC; CDR3aa: CASSLDRWGNIQYF
d_gene: -; j_gene: TRBJ1-2; v_gene: TRBV27; abundance: -; CDR3nt: TGTGCCAGCAGTTTAGAGGGAAGCCCTCCGTATGGCTACACCTTC; CDR3aa: CASSLEGSPPYGYTF
d_gene: TRBD1; j_gene: TRBJ1-5; v_gene: TRBV6-5; abundance: -; CDR3nt: TGTGCCAGCAGTACGGGACAGGTGGGCAATCAGCCCCAGCATTTT; CDR3aa: CASSTGQVGNQPQHF
d_gene: TRBD1; j_gene: TRBJ1-2; v_gene: TRBV5-1; abundance: -; CDR3nt: TGCGCCAGCAGCACTGGGACAGGGGGTCAGGGCTATGGCTACACCTTC; CDR3aa: CASSTGTGGQGYGYTF
d_gene: -; j_gene: TRBJ2-1; v_gene: TRBV13; abundance: -; CDR3nt: TGTGCCAGCAGCCCAACCTTGGGAAGCTCCTACAATGAGCAGTTCTTC; CDR3aa: CASSPTLGSSYNEQFF
d_gene: -; j_gene: TRBJ2-2; v_gene: TRBV19; abundance: -; CDR3nt: TGTGCCAGTAGTATAGACCCGCTCGGGGAGCTGTTTTTT; CDR3aa: CASSIDPLGELFF
d_gene: -; j_gene: TRBJ1-2; v_gene: TRBV19; abundance: -; CDR3nt: TGTGCCAGTAGTATAGCTGCAGACGGCTATGGCTACACCTTC; CDR3aa: CASSIAADGYGYTF
d_gene: -; j_gene: TRBJ2-7; v_gene: TRBV28; abundance: -; CDR3nt: TGTGCCAGCAGGGAGATAGGACCCTACGAGCAGTACTTC; CDR3aa: CASREIGPYEQYF
d_gene: -; j_gene: TRBJ2-2; v_gene: TRBV28; abundance: -; CDR3nt: TGTGCCAGGGGGGTTAGACAGGGAGGACACGGGGAGCTGTTTTTT; CDR3aa: CARGVRQGGHGELFF
d_gene: -; j_gene: TRBJ2-6; v_gene: TRBV15; abundance: -; CDR3nt: TGTGCCACCACCTCAGGGGAGAGCTCTGGGGCCAACGTCCTGACTTTC; CDR3aa: CATTSGESSGANVLTF
d_gene: -; j_gene: TRBJ1-1; v_gene: TRBV15; abundance: -; CDR3nt: TGTGCCACCAGCGGAACAACCCTCTTCTTT; CDR3aa: CATSGTTLFF
d_gene: -; j_gene: TRBJ2-1; v_gene: TRBV6-1; abundance: -; CDR3nt: TGTGCCAGCGGGAGGACCTTCGATGAGCAGTTCTTC; CDR3aa: CASGRTFDEQFF
d_gene: TRBD1; j_gene: TRBJ1-1; v_gene: TRBV5-1; abundance: few; CDR3nt: TGCGCCAGCAGCATCCGGACAGGCCTAGTGAACACTGAAGCTTTCTTT; CDR3aa: CASSIRTGLVNTEAFF
d_gene: -; j_gene: TRBJ1-1; v_gene: TRBV25-1; abundance: -; CDR3nt: TGTGCCAGCAGTGTGGTTGCGAACACTGAAGCTTTCTTT; CDR3aa: CASSVVANTEAFF
d_gene: TRBD2; j_gene: TRBJ2-7; v_gene: TRBV14; abundance: -; CDR3nt: TGTGCCAGCAGCCAAGAGACTAGCGGGAGAGTGTACGAGCAGTACTTC; CDR3aa: CASSQETSGRVYEQYF
d_gene: TRBD1; j_gene: TRBJ1-4; v_gene: TRBV15; abundance: -; CDR3nt: TGTGCCACCAGCAGTGACCGTTGGACAGGGTATGAAAAACTGTTTTTT; CDR3aa: CATSSDRWTGYEKLFF
d_gene: -; j_gene: TRBJ2-4; v_gene: TRBV30; abundance: -; CDR3nt: TGTGCCTGGAGCCTAGCCAAAAACATTCAGTACTTC; CDR3aa: CAWSLAKNIQYF
d_gene: -; j_gene: TRBJ1-1; v_gene: TRBV4-2; abundance: once; CDR3nt: TGTGCCAGCAGTTTGTTTCGCGGGGTCAAGAACACTGGAGCTTTCTTT; CDR3aa: CASSLFRGVKNTGAFF
d_gene: -; j_gene: TRBJ1-1; v_gene: TRBV5-4; abundance: few; CDR3nt: TGTGCCAGCAGCTTAAAGGAAGGTCGGACTGAAGCTTTCTTT; CDR3aa: CASSLKEGRTEAFF
d_gene: -; j_gene: TRBJ2-3; v_gene: TRBV15; abundance: -; CDR3nt: TGTGCCACCAGCAGAGTGACAGATACGCAGTATTTT; CDR3aa: CATSRVTDTQYF